This entry lists 32 T cell receptor beta chains sequenced from one sample in a study of graft-versus-host responses after intestinal transplantation. Generated by immunoSEQ multiplex PCR, the TCRdb table keeps only in-frame clones and is missing some. The table shows 7,500 or so clones, with around 23% occurring only once. The sequenced sample was alloreactive CD4+ T cells from a mixed lymphocyte reaction culture, obtained before transplantation. The subset is: CFSE-low proliferating T cells sorted from approximately 6-day pre-transplant mixed lymphocyte reaction (GvH or HvG direction). The receptors were sampled from a human patient who was an organ donor for intestinal transplantation.

This clone was observed a handful of times. The chain couples TRBV7-2 to TRBJ2-5, with D uncertain. CDR1 SGHTA and CDR2 FQGNSA come from the germline V gene. The CDR3 consists of 12 residues. V lost 1 base, J lost 7 bases, and 7 bases lay in between. CDR3 nucleotides: TGTGCCAGCAGCTTAGGGCCACGGACCCAGTACTTC. It translates to CASSLGPRTQYF.

The rearrangement uses TRBV6-6 and TRBJ2-7, with a possible D match to TRBD2 (6 bases). Germline-derived CDR1 and CDR2 are MNHNY and SVGAGI (reference sequence). V was clipped by 6 bases and J by 3 bases, with 15 bases between them. This CDR3 region has 14 residues. CDR3 sequence reads: CASRDPPSDYEQYF. The CDR3 nucleotides read TGTGCCAGCAGAGACCCCCCTAGCGACTACGAGCAGTACTTC.

A few counts support this clone. The chain has TRBV6-1 and TRBJ1-2, with D perhaps TRBD1 (6 bases). Trimming removed 6 bases from V and 4 bases from J, with 12 bases in between. There are 13 residues in the CDR3. Per the germline V gene, CDR1 is MNHNS and CDR2 is SASEGT. The CDR3 spells CASRPTRGYGYTF. The CDR3 DNA sequence: TGTGCCAGCAGACCAACCAGGGGCTATGGCTACACCTTC.

V usage is TRBV7-9 and J usage is TRBJ2-7, with 11 bases that match TRBD2. The junction had 4 bases not matched to a gene; V was cut back by 2 bases and J by 4 bases. This CDR3 contains 15 residues. CDR1 and CDR2 from the germline V gene are SEHNR and FQNEAQ (reference sequence). Here the CDR3 reads CASSLLLAGVYEQYF. The CDR3 DNA sequence: TGTGCCAGCAGCTTATTACTAGCGGGAGTGTACGAGCAGTACTTC.

The sample holds a few counts of this clone. This clone may be a read error of a much larger clone one base away. The sample has other DNA sequences that encode this CDR3 too. This chain uses TRBV5-1 with TRBJ2-7, with TRBD2 as a possible D gene (5 bases). The CDR3 contains 12 residues. Germline V gene lookup returns CDR1 SGHRS and CDR2 YFSETQ. Trimming cost V 0 bases and J 6 bases, with 7 bases left between them. CDR3 loop: CASSLDRGEQYF. The CDR3 DNA reads TGCGCCAGCAGCTTGGACCGGGGCGAGCAGTACTTC.

This chain connects TRBV7-3 to TRBJ1-1, with TRBD1 as a possible D gene (5 bases). Germline loops: CDR1 SGHTA, CDR2 FQGTGA. Trimming pared 5 bases from V and 4 bases from J, leaving 14 bases between. The CDR3 spans 14 residues. CDR3 sequence (DNA): TGTGCCAGCAGCACGTTCGGGGGAGGCACTGAAGCTTTCTTT. This translates into CASSTFGGGTEAFF. Combining the CDR3 with reference TRBV7-3 and TRBJ1-1 gives the whole variable domain GAGVSQTPSNKVTEKGKYVELRCDPISGHTALYWYRQSLGQGPEFLIYFQGTGAADDSGLPNDRFFAVRPEGSVSTLKIQRTERGDSAVYLCASSTFGGGTEAFFGQGTRLTVV.

The chain has TRBV4-2 and TRBJ1-1, with a possible D match to TRBD1 (6 bases). CDR1 and CDR2 from the germline V gene are LGHNA and YNFKEQ. Trimming pared 0 bases from V and 11 bases from J, leaving 25 bases between. This CDR3 is 17 amino acids long. The DNA for the CDR3 is TGTGCCAGCAGCCAAGATACAGGGTTCTCCTCGATAGTTCGGGCTTTCTTT. This gives the protein CASSQDTGFSSIVRAFF.

The chain employs TRBV6-5 and TRBJ2-7; weak D call: TRBD1 (6 bases). V dropped 5 bases and J dropped 4 bases, with 9 bases sitting between them. The length of the CDR3 is 12 residues. In germline, CDR1 is MNHEY, CDR2 SVGAGI. CDR3: CASSRTEYEQYF. CDR3 in DNA: TGTGCCAGCAGTCGGACAGAGTACGAGCAGTACTTC.

J is TRBJ2-1 and V is TRBV5-8, with 12 bases that match TRBD2. In germline, CDR1 is SGHTS, CDR2 YDEGEE. With 4 bases clipped from V and 2 bases from J, the junction kept 7 bases outside the gene matches. The CDR3 sequence is 17 residues long. The CDR3 loop reads CASSPRTSGMTYNEQFF. The CDR3 DNA follows: TGTGCCAGCAGCCCGCGGACTAGCGGGATGACCTACAATGAGCAGTTCTTC.

This clone appeared a few times. A much more abundant neighbour one base away suggests this may be a read error. The V and J genes are TRBV9 and TRBJ2-1, with D uncertain. V lost 0 bases, J lost 3 bases, and 13 bases lay in between. Germline V gene lookup returns CDR1 SGDLS and CDR2 YYNGEE. The CDR3 is made up of 16 amino acids. CDR3 amino acids: CASSVVSGRCYNEQFF. In DNA form, the CDR3 reads TGTGCCAGCAGCGTAGTTAGTGGGCGGTGCTACAATGAGCAGTTCTTC.

The genes are TRBV11-3 and TRBJ2-3; D perhaps matches TRBD1 (5 bases). V gave up 5 bases and J gave up 2 bases, with 11 bases separating them. The CDR3 runs to 14 residues. Germline CDR1 SGHNT, CDR2 YENEEA. The CDR3 spells CASSRQGSTDTQYF. CDR3 in DNA: TGTGCCAGCAGCAGGCAGGGCTCCACAGATACGCAGTATTTT.

This chain connects TRBV4-3 to TRBJ1-2; D might be TRBD1 (5 bases). The CDR3 extends over 15 amino acids. The germline V gene has CDR1 LGHNA and CDR2 YSLEER. Between the trimmed V and J ends, which lost 1 base and 5 bases, there was a span of 14 bases. The CDR3, as DNA: TGCGCCAGCAGCCAAGTGACGGGGAAGGGGTATGGCTACACCTTC. It translates to CASSQVTGKGYGYTF.

This clone is large by share. The chain combines TRBV28 with TRBJ1-2; D unclear. Germline V gene data show CDR1 as MDHEN and CDR2 as SYDVKM. The CDR3 consists of 11 residues. The V and J ends lost 4 bases and 9 bases respectively, with 9 bases between them. The CDR3 region is CASSYSGRYTF. The CDR3 DNA reads TGTGCCAGCAGTTATAGCGGACGCTACACCTTC.

This clone was recorded a few times. One junction end disagrees with the germline gene, perhaps due to a read error. Other DNA sequences in this specimen translate into the identical CDR3. The CDR3 is CASSFRGITEAFF. Written as DNA, the CDR3 is TGCGCCAGCAGTTTCCGGGGGATCACTGAAGCTTTCTTT. The V call is TRBV6-5, the J call TRBJ1-1; a possible D gene is TRBD1 (5 bases). Germline values: CDR1 MNHEY, CDR2 SVGAGI. This CDR3 is 13 amino acids long.

The V call is TRBV20-1, the J call TRBJ1-6; D is unclear. Germline V lookup: CDR1 DFQATT, CDR2 SNEGSKA (reference sequence). This CDR3 is built from 11 residues. The V end was cut by 4 bases, the J end by 8 bases, with 6 bases between. CDR3 DNA sequence: TGCAGTGCTATAAGGGATTCACCCCTCCACTTT. This encodes CSAIRDSPLHF.

V gene TRBV7-3 combines with J gene TRBJ1-4; 7 bases are a match to TRBD1. CDR1 and CDR2 (germline): SGHTA, FQGTGA. V lost 3 bases and J lost 3; bases outside the gene matches: 1. The CDR3 runs 14 residues. The CDR3 is CASSFTGANEKLFF. CDR3 bases: TGTGCCAGCAGCTTTACAGGGGCTAATGAAAAACTGTTTTTT.

The chain combines TRBV6-9 with TRBJ2-7, with 10 bases matching TRBD1. This CDR3 is 14 amino acids long. V shed 6 bases, J shed 6 bases, and the junction held 8 bases outside the gene matches. CDR1 MNHGY and CDR2 SVAAGI come from the germline V gene. The CDR3 region has the DNA TGTGCCAGCAGAAGACAGGGGGCGTCCGGCGAGCAGTACTTC. The encoded protein is CASRRQGASGEQYF.

This clone turned up a few times. The chain carries TRBV10-3 and TRBJ2-7; TRBD1 agrees at 12 bases. The CDR3 consists of 16 residues. Germline V gene lookup returns CDR1 ENHRY and CDR2 SYGVKD. J gave up 5 bases and V 2 bases, and 7 bases lay outside the gene matches. The CDR3 sequence: CAISEGTGGRSHEQYF. The CDR3, as DNA: TGTGCCATCAGTGAGGGGACAGGGGGCAGGTCGCACGAGCAGTACTTC.

The chain is built from TRBV6-9 and TRBJ2-7; 7 bases agree with TRBD2. Germline V gene lookup returns CDR1 MNHGY and CDR2 SVAAGI. J was trimmed by 1 base and V by 8 bases; bases with no gene match: 2. The CDR3 extends over 12 amino acids. CDR3 sequence (DNA): TGTGCCAGCCTAGCGGTTTCCTACGAGCAGTACTTC. Translating it yields CASLAVSYEQYF.

This clone was counted a few times. Other DNA sequences from this sample encode an identical CDR3 as well. This chain connects TRBV10-3 to TRBJ2-1; TRBD2 matches 14 bases. Germline-derived CDR1 and CDR2 are ENHRY and SYGVKD. This CDR3 has 15 residues. J was trimmed by 10 bases and V by 2 bases; bases with no gene match: 4. CDR3 region: CAISEAGLAGGEQFF. The CDR3 DNA follows: TGTGCCATCAGTGAGGCTGGACTAGCGGGAGGCGAGCAGTTCTTC.

This clone is medium-sized by share. DNA of the CDR3: TGCGCCAGCAGCCAAGGACTTTCCTACGAGCAGTACTTC. Its protein product is CASSQGLSYEQYF. V and J are TRBV4-3 and TRBJ2-7; unclear D gene. CDR1 is LGHNA, CDR2 YSLEER, per germline. This CDR3 region has 13 residues. Trimming removed 1 base from V and 1 base from J, with 5 bases in between.

The chain carries TRBV6-4 and TRBJ1-2, with D tentatively TRBD1 (6 bases). V was pared by 6 bases and J by 4 bases, with 12 bases between. Germline V CDR1 and CDR2: MRHNA, SNTAGT. This CDR3 is built from 13 residues. DNA for the CDR3: TGTGCCAGCAGACCAACCAGGGGCTATGGCTACACCTTC. Protein: CASRPTRGYGYTF.

The rearrangement links TRBV6-9 to TRBJ1-2; tentative D call: TRBD1 (6 bases). CDR3 length: 13 amino acids. Germline CDR1 and CDR2: MNHGY and SVAAGI. Between the trimmed V and J ends, which lost 7 bases and 8 bases, there was a span of 17 bases. CDR3 bases: TGTGCCAGCACCCGAGCAGGGGTGGAGGGCTACACCTTC. Translating it yields CASTRAGVEGYTF.

This clone has only a few counts. V usage is TRBV6-8 and J usage is TRBJ1-1; D perhaps matches TRBD1 (5 bases). CDR1 and CDR2 from the germline V gene are MNHGY and SAAAGT. The CDR3 sequence is 14 residues long. The V gene lost 5 bases and the J gene lost 1 base, with 11 bases spanning the gap. The CDR3 is CASSKGLWNTEAFF. The CDR3 DNA follows: TGTGCCAGCAGTAAGGGACTGTGGAACACTGAAGCTTTCTTT.

The J gene is TRBJ1-2, the V gene TRBV7-6; D ambiguous. Trimming pared 5 bases from V and 8 bases from J, leaving 12 bases between. The germline CDR1 and CDR2 sequences are SGHVS and FNYEAQ. The CDR3 covers 12 residues. CDR3 coding DNA: TGTGCCAGCAGCACGGGTGTTGTGGGCTACACCTTC. Amino acids: CASSTGVVGYTF. The full variable domain, completed using reference TRBV7-6 and TRBJ1-2, is GAGVSQSPRYKVTKRGQDVALRCDPISGHVSLYWYRQALGQGPEFLTYFNYEAQQDKSGLPNDRFSAERPEGSISTLTIQRTEQRDSAMYRCASSTGVVGYTFGSGTRLTVV.

As to this clone: With a much larger clone just one base away, this may be a read error. V is TRBV30 and J is TRBJ2-7; a possible D gene is TRBD2 (5 bases). CDR3 length: 11 residues. V lost 5 bases, J lost 3 bases, and 8 bases lay in between. Germline V gene lookup returns CDR1 GTSNPN and CDR2 SVGIG (reference sequence). The CDR3: CAWELGYEQYF. DNA of the CDR3: TGTGCCTGGGAACTAGGCTACGAGCAGTACTTC.

This clone showed up just a few times. The CDR3 nucleotides are TGTGCCAGCAGCCCTAGACAGGGCACAGATACGCAGTATTTT. Protein: CASSPRQGTDTQYF. The chain uses TRBV7-9 and TRBJ2-3; possible D gene TRBD1, 6 bases. Germline V CDR1 and CDR2: SEHNR, FQNEAQ (reference sequence). This CDR3 has 14 amino acids. The V and J ends lost 5 bases and 1 base respectively, with 10 bases between them.

This clone was detected only a few times. The chain combines TRBV28 with TRBJ2-5; possible D gene TRBD1, 5 bases. CDR1 and CDR2 (germline): MDHEN, SYDVKM. The V gene lost 3 bases and the J gene lost 11 bases, with 13 bases spanning the gap. The CDR3 totals 12 residues. CDR3 in DNA: TGTGCCAGCAGTTTTAGGGGCTTAGGGCAGTACTTC. Its translation: CASSFRGLGQYF.

This clone was picked up a small number of times. The chain carries TRBV6-9 and TRBJ2-3; TRBD1 matches at 8 bases. Per the germline V gene, CDR1 is MNHGY and CDR2 is SVAAGI. The J segment lost 4 bases and the V segment lost 6 bases, leaving 3 bases of the junction unmatched. CDR3 length: 13 residues. CDR3: CASRSTGADTQYF. As DNA, the CDR3 is TGTGCCAGCAGGTCGACAGGGGCAGATACGCAGTATTTT.

V usage is TRBV7-4 and J usage is TRBJ2-1, with D unresolved. Germline V gene lookup returns CDR1 SGHVT and CDR2 SQSDAQ. V shed 4 bases and J shed 6 bases, with 10 bases lying between them. CDR3 length: 13 residues. CDR3: CASSSGEFNEQFF. In DNA, the CDR3 is TGTGCCAGCAGCTCCGGAGAGTTCAATGAGCAGTTCTTC.

This clone was seen a few times. The CDR3 DNA reads TGTGCCAGCAGTTTACTAGCGGGGGGATACGAGCAGTACTTC. Translating it yields CASSLLAGGYEQYF. The rearrangement uses TRBV27 and TRBJ2-7; 11 positions match TRBD2. Per germline, CDR1 MNHEY and CDR2 SMNVEV (reference sequence). V shed 2 bases, J shed 4 bases, and the junction held 1 base outside the gene matches. The CDR3 is 14 residues long.

In this sample, this clone is medium-sized. The rearrangement links TRBV7-2 to TRBJ2-7, with 10 bases identical to TRBD2. Per germline, CDR1 SGHTA and CDR2 FQGNSA. The CDR3 extends over 15 amino acids. V gave up 5 bases and J gave up 3 bases; unmatched junction bases: 7. The CDR3 DNA sequence: TGTGCCAGCAGCATTCAGCGGGAGGGCCGCTACGAGCAGTACTTC. Translated: CASSIQREGRYEQYF.